The 31 T cell receptor beta chains given below trace back to one sample, sequenced in a study of blood T cells in healthy people across ages. Then a second PCR, running about 7 to 11 cycles, was carried out with a sample-barcoded 5' primer and a J-beta primer mix. MiXCR, applied by TCRdb to the 5' RACE reads, yields one record per CDR3 protein. The sample holds 750,000 to 850,000 distinct CDR3 sequences, roughly 25% seen once. These sequences were also reported in another study, on T cells of mothers and their children.

The source material was blood. The source is a boy under 18 in good health.

The rearrangement uses TRBV6-6 and TRBJ1-2; D is undetermined. CDR1 is MNHNY, CDR2 SVGAGI, per germline (reference sequence). The CDR3 length is 17 residues. V lost 4 bases to trimming and J lost 2 bases, with 20 bases between them. This CDR3 reads CASSLGTTLVDNYGYTF. In DNA, the CDR3 is TGTGCCAGCAGTTTGGGAACGACACTCGTAGACAACTATGGCTACACCTTC.

This rearrangement joins TRBV9 to TRBJ2-7; TRBD1 aligns across 7 bases. After removal of 3 bases from V and 4 bases from J, the junction contained 4 bases not matched to a gene. This CDR3 comprises 13 residues. Germline V gene lookup returns CDR1 SGDLS and CDR2 YYNGEE. The CDR3 spells CASSAGQTYEQYF. Written as DNA, the CDR3 is TGTGCCAGCAGCGCGGGACAGACGTACGAGCAGTACTTC.

This clonotype was observed once. CDR3 residues: CASSVAQGTGELFF. In nucleotides, the CDR3 is TGTGCCAGCAGCGTAGCTCAGGGCACCGGGGAGCTGTTTTTT. This chain uses TRBV9 with TRBJ2-2; D is perhaps TRBD1 (5 bases). This CDR3 has 14 amino acids. Germline CDR1 SGDLS, CDR2 YYNGEE. The V end was cut by 0 bases, the J end by 4 bases, with 7 bases between.

This clonotype has more than one count but fewer than ten. This chain joins TRBV28 and TRBJ1-5; no clear D gene. The germline CDR1 and CDR2 sequences are MDHEN and SYDVKM. Trimming took off 1 base at V and 2 bases at J, with 6 bases between the two ends. The length of the CDR3 is 14 residues. Here the CDR3 reads CASSLFGRNQPQHF. CDR3 nucleotides: TGTGCCAGCAGTTTATTCGGCCGCAATCAGCCCCAGCATTTT.

This clonotype was observed a handful of times. The CDR3 DNA reads as TGTGCCAGCAGTCACAAAGGGGAAAAACTGTTTTTT. Translated, it gives CASSHKGEKLFF. The genes are TRBV7-9 and TRBJ1-4; D gene unclear. The V and J ends lost 6 bases and 8 bases respectively, with 10 bases between them. The germline CDR1 and CDR2 sequences are SEHNR and FQNEAQ (reference sequence). The CDR3 contains 12 residues. The variable domain in full, with the rest retrieved from reference TRBV7-9 and TRBJ1-4, is DTGVSQNPRHKITKRGQNVTFRCDPISEHNRLYWYRQTLGQGPEFLTYFQNEAQLEKSRLLSDRFSAERPKGSFSTLEIQRTEQGDSAMYLCASSHKGEKLFFGSGTQLSVL.

CDR3 loop: CASRYGTTSRNEQFF. CDR3 DNA: TGTGCCAGCAGGTACGGGACTACCTCCCGAAATGAGCAGTTCTTC. The chain has TRBV6-5 and TRBJ2-1; 7 positions agree with TRBD2. This CDR3 contains 15 residues. V lost 6 bases to trimming and J lost 7 bases; unmatched junction nucleotides: 12. Germline lookup yields CDR1 MNHEY and CDR2 SVGAGI.

Only a few counts were recorded for this clonotype. The chain links TRBV5-1 to TRBJ2-7; 8 nucleotides align to TRBD2. After removal of 5 bases from V and 2 bases from J, the junction contained 12 bases not matched to a gene. This CDR3 comprises 16 residues. In germline, CDR1 is SGHRS, CDR2 YFSETQ. Written as DNA, the CDR3 is TGCGCCAGCAGTAGGCCGGGGGGGAGTGGGACCTACGAGCAGTACTTC. The encoded protein is CASSRPGGSGTYEQYF.

This rearrangement joins TRBV29-1 to TRBJ2-1; 9 bases are shared with TRBD2. Germline loops: CDR1 SQVTM, CDR2 ANQGSEA. This CDR3 contains 17 residues. V was clipped by 0 bases and J by 5 bases; unmatched bases: 11. The CDR3 here is CSVEDYEGAGGHNEQFF. CDR3 DNA: TGCAGCGTTGAAGATTATGAAGGGGCGGGAGGGCACAATGAGCAGTTCTTC.

In the case of this clonotype: At one end, the junction sequence differs from germline, possibly due to a read error. The gene calls are TRBV14 and TRBJ2-3; D unresolved. The CDR3 spans 14 residues. Germline V gene data show CDR1 as SGHDN and CDR2 as FVKESK. CDR3 in amino acids: CASSLKDYTNTQYF. The DNA of the CDR3 is TGTGCCAGCAGTCTTAAAGATTACACAAATACGCAGTATTTT.

This clonotype was detected only a few times. The gene calls are TRBV7-2 and TRBJ2-5; D not resolved. Germline CDR1 and CDR2: SGHTA and FQGNSA. The CDR3 runs 13 residues. V lost 6 bases to trimming and J lost 2 bases, with 10 bases between them. The CDR3 loop reads CASRPPAQETQYF. The CDR3, as DNA: TGTGCCAGCAGGCCTCCCGCTCAAGAGACCCAGTACTTC.

The chain combines TRBV5-1 with TRBJ2-2; D gene unclear. With 0 bases removed from V and 6 bases from J, the gap between germline ends came to 12 bases. The CDR3 loop spans 15 amino acids. The germline V gene encodes CDR1 SGHRS and CDR2 YFSETQ. The CDR3 DNA is TGCGCCAGCAGCTTGGTCGTCTCCCAGGCCGGGGAGCTGTTTTTT. Amino acids: CASSLVVSQAGELFF.

The V gene is TRBV20-1, the J gene TRBJ1-6; TRBD1 aligns across 11 bases. The V gene end was trimmed by 2 bases and the J gene end by 10 bases; junction bases not matched to a gene: 7. Germline V gene sequence: CDR1 DFQATT, CDR2 SNEGSKA (reference sequence). This CDR3 has 15 residues. CDR3 bases: TGCAGTGCTAGAACGGGACAGGGGGGCCACTCACCCCTCCACTTT. Amino acids: CSARTGQGGHSPLHF.

This clonotype was seen only a few times. The rearrangement joins TRBV28 to TRBJ2-5; TRBD1 aligns across 8 bases. V dropped 5 bases and J dropped 5; count of bases not matched to a gene: 10. In germline, CDR1 is MDHEN, CDR2 SYDVKM. This CDR3 region has 15 residues. CDR3 nucleotides: TGTGCCAGCAGTGAGGACAGGGCACTTCAGGAGACCCAGTACTTC. Amino acid sequence: CASSEDRALQETQYF.

The chain combines TRBV7-9 with TRBJ2-5; no clear D. CDR1 is SEHNR, CDR2 FQNEAQ, per germline (reference sequence). V shed 5 bases and J shed 1 base, with 11 bases lying between them. This CDR3 region has 14 residues. This CDR3 is CASSLPFLQETQYF. The CDR3 bases are TGTGCCAGCAGCCTCCCCTTTCTCCAAGAGACCCAGTACTTC.

This clonotype has a count of ten or more. The rearrangement uses TRBV15 and TRBJ1-1; D remains ambiguous. V shed 0 bases and J shed 0 bases, with 2 bases lying between them. Germline CDR1 reads LNHNV; CDR2 reads YYDKDF (reference sequence). This CDR3 region has 13 residues. CDR3: CATSRDLNTEAFF. CDR3 in DNA: TGTGCCACCAGCAGAGATCTGAACACTGAAGCTTTCTTT.

CDR3 bases: TGTGCCAGCAGTGAAAGGGAGGGCCGGGGCCCACAAGAGACCCAGTACTTC. Its translation: CASSEREGRGPQETQYF. The chain links TRBV2 to TRBJ2-5; 7 positions agree with TRBD2. The CDR3 contains 17 residues. Germline trimming cut 2 bases from V and 2 bases from J; bases unmatched to any gene: 11. Germline-derived CDR1 and CDR2 are SNHLY and FYNNEI.

The rearrangement links TRBV6-2 or TRBV6-3 to TRBJ2-7, with 7 bases lining up with TRBD1. The V gene end was trimmed by 4 bases and the J gene end by 5 bases; junction bases not matched to a gene: 8. The CDR3 contains 14 residues. Germline V lookup: CDR1 MNHEY, CDR2 SVGEGT. CDR3 sequence: CASSSTTGRNEQYF. Written as DNA, the CDR3 is TGTGCCAGCAGTTCAACGACAGGGCGCAACGAGCAGTACTTC.

To note about this clonotype: An end of the junction differs from the germline gene, which may be a read error. This sequence joins TRBV12-3 or TRBV12-4 and TRBJ2-5; 8 nucleotides agree with TRBD1. CDR3 size: 14 residues. The CDR3 nucleotides are TGTGCCGGCAAGACAGGGGACTCCTACAATGAGCAGCTCTTC. This encodes CAGKTGDSYNEQLF.

This clonotype was detected a few times. The rearrangement joins TRBV28 to TRBJ2-3; 10 bases are a match to TRBD2. Germline V gene lookup returns CDR1 MDHEN and CDR2 SYDVKM. V was clipped by 2 bases and J by 2 bases; unmatched bases: 4. The CDR3 extends over 16 amino acids. The CDR3 loop is CASSLGLAAYTDTQYF. CDR3 nucleotide sequence: TGTGCCAGCAGTTTAGGACTAGCGGCCTACACAGATACGCAGTATTTT.

This clonotype was picked up many times. This chain joins TRBV4-3 and TRBJ2-1; 10 nucleotides align to TRBD1. This CDR3 comprises 14 residues. After removal of 3 bases from V and 5 bases from J, the junction contained 1 base not matched to a gene. Germline-derived CDR1 and CDR2 are LGHNA and YSLEER. CDR3 sequence: CASSHGTGDNEQFF. The CDR3 bases are TGCGCCAGCAGCCATGGGACAGGGGACAATGAGCAGTTCTTC.

This clonotype occurred a few times. The chain links TRBV28 to TRBJ2-7; 7 nucleotides match TRBD1. The CDR3 has 14 amino acids. V gave up 4 bases and J gave up 1 base; unmatched junction bases: 4. Looked up from germline, CDR1 is MDHEN and CDR2 is SYDVKM. DNA for the CDR3: TGTGCCAGCAGTTCAACAGGGGAATCCTACGAGCAGTACTTC. Translation gives CASSSTGESYEQYF.

Only one count was recorded for this clonotype. This rearrangement joins TRBV7-2 to TRBJ2-7, with 8 bases identical to TRBD1. The tail of the sequence fits TRBJ2-5 better, so the J call may be wrong. This CDR3 has 14 residues. CDR1 is SGHTA, CDR2 FQGNSA, per germline. CDR3: CASSSGGWGETQYF. DNA of the CDR3: TGTGCCAGCAGCTCAGGGGGCTGGGGGGAGACCCAGTACTTC.

This clonotype was observed a handful of times. The chain combines TRBV29-1 with TRBJ2-4; no definite D call. V was cut by 2 bases and J by 3 bases, with 17 bases left in between. The CDR3 has 16 residues. Germline V CDR1 and CDR2: SQVTM, ANQGSEA. The CDR3 here is CSVERSGTYYKNIQYF. In DNA form, the CDR3 reads TGCAGCGTTGAAAGGTCGGGCACATACTACAAAAACATTCAGTACTTC.

The chain employs TRBV6-5 and TRBJ2-5, with 14 bases matching TRBD2. The ends lost 6 bases at V and 5 bases at J; junction bases unmatched: 17. Germline V CDR1 and CDR2: MNHEY, SVGAGI. The CDR3 is 19 amino acids. CDR3 residues: CASRLSTGTSGSLLETQYF. The CDR3 nucleotides read TGTGCCAGCAGATTAAGTACCGGGACTAGCGGGAGTCTTTTGGAGACCCAGTACTTC.

This rearrangement joins TRBV20-1 to TRBJ1-3; no firm D call. Per germline, CDR1 DFQATT and CDR2 SNEGSKA (reference sequence). V was pared by 3 bases and J by 3 bases, with 12 bases between. The CDR3 sequence is 14 residues long. CDR3 region: CSASPSPGGNTIYF. CDR3 DNA sequence: TGCAGTGCTAGCCCCAGCCCGGGTGGAAACACCATATATTTT.

This clonotype has just a few counts. This chain joins TRBV5-1 and TRBJ1-4; D gene ambiguous. CDR1 and CDR2 (germline): SGHRS, YFSETQ. CDR3 length: 14 amino acids. Trimming pared 0 bases from V and 8 bases from J, leaving 11 bases between. The CDR3 DNA follows: TGCGCCAGCAGCTTGGGAAAGGCGGAGGAAAAACTGTTTTTT. Its protein product is CASSLGKAEEKLFF.

The chain has TRBV7-8 and TRBJ1-2, with TRBD1 matching over 9 bases. The junction had 8 bases not matched to a gene; V was cut back by 3 bases and J by 6 bases. The CDR3 spans 15 residues. Looked up from germline, CDR1 is SGHVS and CDR2 is FQNEAQ. CDR3: CASSLKPGQGDGYTF. The CDR3 DNA reads TGTGCCAGCAGCTTGAAACCGGGACAGGGAGATGGCTACACCTTC.

The sample holds a few counts of this clonotype. This chain uses TRBV7-8 with TRBJ2-3; D is uncertain. V gave up 0 bases and J gave up 0 bases, with 7 bases separating them. Germline CDR1 reads SGHVS; CDR2 reads FQNEAQ. The CDR3 covers 15 residues. The CDR3 reads CASSLATGSTDTQYF. Written as DNA, the CDR3 is TGTGCCAGCAGCTTAGCGACTGGTAGCACAGATACGCAGTATTTT.

This clonotype was picked up a small number of times. The V and J genes are TRBV28 and TRBJ2-1; TRBD2 matches 9 bases. The CDR3 is 15 amino acids. CDR1 MDHEN and CDR2 SYDVKM come from the germline V gene. Trimming took 4 bases from V and 12 from J; bases not matched to a gene: 13. CDR3 residues: CASSWVAGESGGQFF. The DNA of the CDR3 is TGTGCCAGCAGTTGGGTAGCGGGAGAATCCGGGGGGCAGTTCTTC. Variable domain in full (rest from reference TRBV28 and TRBJ2-1): DVKVTQSSRYLVKRTGEKVFLECVQDMDHENMFWYRQDPGLGLRLIYFSYDVKMKEKGDIPEGYSVSREKKERFSLILESASTNQTSMYLCASSWVAGESGGQFFGPGTRLTVL.

J is TRBJ1-2 and V is TRBV7-8; 8 bases map to TRBD1. J gave up 3 bases and V 3 bases, and 6 bases lay outside the gene matches. This CDR3 has 15 amino acids. The germline gives CDR1 SGHVS, CDR2 FQNEAQ. The CDR3 DNA reads TGTGCCAGCAGCTTCGGACAGGGAATGTACTATGGCTACACCTTC. It yields the protein CASSFGQGMYYGYTF.

V usage is TRBV5-1 and J usage is TRBJ2-6, with TRBD1 identical over 8 bases. The CDR3 length is 18 residues. Per germline, CDR1 SGHRS and CDR2 YFSETQ. The V gene end was trimmed by 0 bases and the J gene end by 2 bases; junction bases not matched to a gene: 7. The CDR3 loop is CASSLVARGPPGANVLTF. CDR3 sequence (DNA): TGCGCCAGCAGCTTGGTTGCCAGGGGGCCTCCTGGGGCCAACGTCCTGACTTTC. The variable domain in full, completed from reference TRBV5-1 and TRBJ2-6, reads KAGVTQTPRYLIKTRGQQVTLSCSPISGHRSVSWYQQTPGQGLQFLFEYFSETQRNKGNFPGRFSGRQFSNSRSEMNVSTLELGDSALYLCASSLVARGPPGANVLTFGAGSRLTVL.